This T cell receptor beta chain was documented in a study of cytomegalovirus exposure and HLA in healthy donors. Across the study: In an earlier analysis, around 100 million unique TCR beta sequences were found from about 179 million T cells.

The germline gives CDR1 MDHEN, CDR2 SYDVKM. With 10 bases clipped from V and 5 bases from J, the junction kept 13 bases outside the gene matches. This CDR3 has 15 amino acids. Concerning this clone: Its antigen is not identified.

Study-level findings and limits: With DRB1 most and HLA-C fewest, TCR association rates differed between HLA loci in a later analysis.

The PCR ran on 60 Vbeta and 13 Jbeta primers. Method: immunoSEQ multiplex PCR; TCRdb's copy keeps in-frame clones and lacks some. The sample lists 110,000 to 150,000 clones; roughly 80% were seen once. Material for sequencing was PBMCs. This clonotype originated in a female donor in good health and CMV-seronegative. The rearrangement uses TRBV28 and TRBJ1-4; 7 positions agree with TRBD1. CDR3 DNA: TGTGCCACAGACGACTGGGACAGCTCGAATGAAAAACTGTTTTTT. Protein sequence: CATDDWDSSNEKLFF.